The rows below give T cell receptor beta chains drawn from one sample of a study of cytotoxic CD8 clonotypes in ibrutinib-treated CLL. The assay was immunoSEQ multiplex PCR, and TCRdb's table has in-frame clones only and misses some. The table has under 200,000 clones, 70% to 85% seen once. The sample here was PBMCs, taken after 24 months of ibrutinib treatment. The origin of the receptors is a human donor with chronic lymphocytic leukemia. The CDR3 runs from the conserved cysteine through the conserved F or W. The D gene is left open where the match is weak. A clone size is listed for some rows: how often the clone was seen (once, few, many), or a class if it is expanded.

clone_size j_call d_call v_call cdr3_aa cdr3_nt
. TRBJ1-3 TRBD1 TRBV9 CASSVEGTGNTIYF TGTGCCAGCAGCGTAGAAGGGACAGGGAACACCATATATTTT
. TRBJ2-7 . TRBV2 CASTRGSYEQYF TGTGCCAGCACGAGGGGATCCTACGAGCAGTACTTC
. TRBJ2-1 . TRBV7-9 CASSLALVVTSSYNEQFF TGTGCCAGCAGCTTAGCGCTAGTAGTCACCAGCTCCTACAATGAGCAGTTCTTC
few TRBJ1-2 . TRBV7-3 CASSLLGGTLYGYTF TGTGCCAGCAGCTTACTCGGGGGAACTCTCTATGGCTACACCTTC
. TRBJ2-1 TRBD2 TRBV19 CASSTLAGDSHEQFF TGTGCCAGTAGTACACTAGCGGGGGACTCCCATGAGCAGTTCTTC
. TRBJ2-1 TRBD2 TRBV5-6 CASSTSRGVNEQFF TGTGCCAGCAGCACCTCTCGGGGGGTCAATGAGCAGTTCTTC
. TRBJ2-3 TRBD2 TRBV7-2 CASSSRAGGRRGTDTQYF TGTGCCAGCAGCTCCCGCGCGGGCGGGAGACGGGGCACAGATACGCAGTATTTT
. TRBJ2-3 TRBD2 TRBV5-1 CASSSGTSWRTDTQYF TGCGCCAGCAGCTCCGGGACTAGCTGGAGGACAGATACGCAGTATTTT
. TRBJ1-1 . TRBV6-6 CASSYYGGGTEAFF TGTGCCAGCAGTTACTATGGGGGTGGCACTGAAGCTTTCTTT
. TRBJ2-1 . TRBV6-5 CASSLDGAAYNEQFF TGTGCCAGCAGCCTTGACGGGGCGGCTTACAATGAGCAGTTCTTC
. TRBJ1-2 . TRBV6-5 CASSPQADYGYTF TGTGCCAGCAGTCCGCAGGCGGACTATGGCTACACCTTC
. TRBJ2-6 . TRBV5-1 CASSRTLVSSGANVLTF TGCGCCAGCAGCCGGACCCTAGTGAGCTCTGGGGCCAACGTCCTGACTTTC
. TRBJ2-5 . TRBV4-3 CASSQDMGKETQYF TGCGCCAGCAGCCAAGATATGGGTAAAGAGACCCAGTACTTC
few TRBJ2-6 . TRBV27 CASRGGGLSGANVLTF TGTGCCAGCCGGGGAGGGGGCCTCTCTGGGGCCAACGTCCTGACTTTC
. TRBJ2-7 TRBD1 TRBV19 CASSTSGGDEQYF TGTGCCAGTAGTACCTCAGGGGGAGACGAGCAGTACTTC
. TRBJ2-7 TRBD2 TRBV10-2 CASSDPGLAGDEQYF TGCGCCAGCAGTGACCCCGGACTAGCGGGAGACGAGCAGTACTTC
. TRBJ2-7 TRBD2 TRBV5-6 CASSLGTSGSHEQYF TGTGCCAGCAGCTTAGGGACTAGCGGGAGTCACGAGCAGTACTTC
. TRBJ2-7 . TRBV28 CASTLRGYHEQYF TGTGCCAGCACCCTAAGGGGGTACCACGAGCAGTACTTC
once TRBJ1-5 . TRBV4-2 CASSLQGSNQPQHF TGTGCCAGCAGCCTCCAGGGAAGCAATCAGCCCCAGCATTTT
once TRBJ2-7 TRBD1 TRBV4-1 CASSQGADRVYHEQYF TGCGCCAGCAGCCAAGGAGCGGACAGGGTGTATCACGAGCAGTACTTC
. TRBJ1-6 TRBD1 TRBV6-5 CASRGTGGYGSPLHF TGTGCCAGCAGGGGGACAGGGGGGTATGGTTCACCCCTCCACTTT
. TRBJ1-5 . TRBV4-1 CASSQEGGYQPQHF TGCGCCAGCAGCCAAGAGGGGGGATATCAGCCCCAGCATTTT
. TRBJ1-1 . TRBV7-2 CASSLVGGSNTEAFF TGTGCCAGCAGCTTAGTGGGGGGCTCTAACACTGAAGCTTTCTTT
. TRBJ1-5 . TRBV2 CASSDGQWGNQPQHF TGTGCCAGCAGTGACGGGCAGTGGGGCAATCAGCCCCAGCATTTT
. TRBJ1-2 . TRBV7-9 CASSLRKGTWYGYTF TGTGCCAGCAGCTTACGAAAGGGGACATGGTATGGCTACACCTTC
. TRBJ1-5 . TRBV30 CAWSVSGHRNQPQHF TGTGCCTGGAGCGTATCGGGACACCGCAATCAGCCCCAGCATTTT
. TRBJ2-4 TRBD2 TRBV5-1 CASSLGTSGNIQYF TGCGCCAGCAGCTTGGGGACTAGCGGTAACATTCAGTACTTC
. TRBJ1-2 . TRBV19 CASSVLPHGYTF TGTGCCAGTAGTGTCCTCCCCCATGGCTACACCTTC
. TRBJ2-7 . TRBV7-2 CASSIGPNGAQYF TGTGCCAGCAGCATCGGACCGAACGGGGCGCAGTACTTC
. TRBJ1-2 . TRBV28 CASNALRANYGYTF TGTGCCAGCAACGCCCTAAGGGCTAACTATGGCTACACCTTC
. TRBJ1-3 . TRBV5-1 CASSLGGLSSGNTIYF TGCGCCAGCAGCTTGGGTGGGTTGAGCTCTGGAAACACCATATATTTT
. TRBJ2-1 TRBD2 TRBV6-1 CASCLLAGGPNEQFF TGTGCCAGCTGTTTACTAGCGGGAGGGCCGAATGAGCAGTTCTTC
. TRBJ2-2 . TRBV30 CAWSVEWRRPTGELFF TGTGCCTGGAGTGTTGAGTGGCGGCGCCCCACCGGGGAGCTGTTTTTT
once TRBJ2-4 TRBD1 TRBV15 CATSPRKGGADIQYF TGTGCCACCAGCCCCCGTAAAGGGGGCGCTGACATTCAGTACTTC
. TRBJ1-5 . TRBV7-9 CASSQMGISGQPQHF TGTGCCAGCAGCCAAATGGGTATTAGTGGTCAGCCCCAGCATTTT
once TRBJ2-6 . TRBV25-1 CASSRGSSGANVLTF TGTGCCAGCAGTAGGGGGTCCTCTGGGGCCAACGTCCTGACTTTC
. TRBJ2-7 TRBD1 TRBV2 CASSSRQGKIAKYF TGTGCCAGCAGTTCCCGACAGGGGAAAATTGCCAAGTACTTC